This TCR beta chain is from a study of CD8 T cells in Susac syndrome. Findings and caveats of the study: The study admitted that it had a relatively small number of individuals in its TCR sequencing and HLA analysis.

Losses at the gene ends were 5 bases for V and 5 bases for J; bases not matched to a gene: 8. The CDR3 runs to 16 residues. CDR1 is SEHNR, CDR2 FQNEAQ, per germline (reference sequence). For this clonotype: The antigen is undetermined.

RNA amounts of about 0.5 to 1 ug underwent reverse transcription with random hexamers. From the immunoSEQ multiplex PCR reads, TCRdb called clonotypes with MiXCR, one entry per CDR3 protein. The sample has 130,000 or so distinct CDR3 sequences; roughly 80% are singletons. From blood CD8+ and CD4+ T cells, TCR beta sequences were generated. Sequencing used CD8+ T cells from PBMCs. This TCR came from a human donor with multiple sclerosis. V usage is TRBV7-9 and J usage is TRBJ1-4; TRBD1 matches at 10 bases. CDR3 residues: CASSAPGTGENEKLFF. CDR3 coding DNA: TGTGCCAGCAGCGCCCCCGGGACAGGGGAAAATGAAAAACTGTTTTTT. Full variable domain (missing parts from reference TRBV7-9 and TRBJ1-4): DTGVSQNPRHKITKRGQNVTFRCDPISEHNRLYWYRQTLGQGPEFLTYFQNEAQLEKSRLLSDRFSAERPKGSFSTLEIQRTEQGDSAMYLCASSAPGTGENEKLFFGSGTQLSVL.